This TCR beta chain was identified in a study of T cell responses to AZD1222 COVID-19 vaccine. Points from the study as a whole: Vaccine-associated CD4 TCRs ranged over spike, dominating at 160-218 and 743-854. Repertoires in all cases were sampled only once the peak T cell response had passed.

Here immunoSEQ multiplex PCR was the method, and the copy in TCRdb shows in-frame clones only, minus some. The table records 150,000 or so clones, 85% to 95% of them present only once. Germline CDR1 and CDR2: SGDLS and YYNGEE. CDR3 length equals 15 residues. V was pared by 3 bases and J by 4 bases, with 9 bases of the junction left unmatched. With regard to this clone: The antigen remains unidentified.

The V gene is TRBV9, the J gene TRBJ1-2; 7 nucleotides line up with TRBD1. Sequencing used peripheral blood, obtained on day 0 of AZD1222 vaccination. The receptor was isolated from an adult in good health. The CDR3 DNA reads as TGTGCCAGCAGCGCGACCTCGACAGGGACCTATGGCTACACCTTC. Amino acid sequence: CASSATSTGTYGYTF.